This TCR beta chain was recorded in a study of PD-1 blockade in classical Hodgkin lymphoma. V shed 5 bases and J shed 2 bases, with 14 bases lying between them. Germline V lookup: CDR1 MDHEN, CDR2 SYDVKM. The CDR3 extends over 15 amino acids. The sample holds a few counts of this clone. Repertoires were generated with immunoSEQ multiplex PCR, while TCRdb's copy carries only in-frame clones and drops some. Of almost 20,000 clones listed, 76% are singletons. This sample's time point: cycle 4 day 1 (C4D1), after six to seven weeks of nivolumab. There was relapse after autologous stem cell transplantation in every patient, and there was variation in brentuximab vedotin exposure.

The sequence was obtained from a human donor with classical Hodgkin lymphoma. The rearrangement joins TRBV28 to TRBJ2-3; D tentatively reads TRBD1 or TRBD2 (5 bases each). The material sequenced was peripheral blood mononuclear cells (PBMCs), taken before the fourth cycle of nivolumab. CDR3 in DNA: TGTGCCAGCAGTGACCGGGACGGATACACAGATACGCAGTATTTT. It encodes CASSDRDGYTDTQYF.